The rows below give T cell receptor beta chains drawn from one sample of a study of cytotoxic CD8 clonotypes in ibrutinib-treated CLL. Measured with immunoSEQ multiplex PCR; TCRdb has only the in-frame clones, and not every one. This sample yields roughly 330,000 clones, of which approximately 67% are seen a single time; about 5.9% belongs to the top ten. Sequences were derived from PBMCs, sampled after 36 months of ibrutinib treatment. The receptors stem from a human donor with chronic lymphocytic leukemia. CDR3s leave out the opening cysteine and the closing phenylalanine or tryptophan. D genes are given only for firm matches.

d_call	v_call	j_call	cdr3_aa
-	TRBV18	TRBJ2-5	ASSQQGPETQY
TRBD1	TRBV7-8	TRBJ1-2	ASSLRGYNYGYT
-	TRBV11-2	TRBJ1-5	ASSLSGNQPQH
-	TRBV6-5	TRBJ2-7	ASSYSSREQY
-	TRBV29-1	TRBJ1-5	SVAEGFGNQPQH
-	TRBV25-1	TRBJ2-5	ASSPRGRGEQETQY
TRBD2	TRBV5-6	TRBJ2-2	ASSLLAGDDTGELF
-	TRBV27	TRBJ1-1	ASSFRGIYTEAF
-	TRBV28	TRBJ2-5	ASSFDPGGSGPTQY
TRBD1	TRBV11-2	TRBJ2-5	ASSLGRGLLPLQETQY
-	TRBV13	TRBJ2-7	ASSRKGPTSSYEQY
-	TRBV7-9	TRBJ2-1	ASSRPHPSSEQF
-	TRBV2	TRBJ2-7	ASKPSFYEQY
-	TRBV19	TRBJ2-7	ASSIGQRYEQY
-	TRBV11-2	TRBJ1-4	ASSLRGKEKLF
-	TRBV29-1	TRBJ2-1	SVEDPAGRYNEQF
-	TRBV5-6	TRBJ2-1	ASRARRYNEQF
-	TRBV21-1	TRBJ2-1	ASSKVNREGEQF
-	TRBV28	TRBJ2-2	ASRTTGTVTGELF
-	TRBV5-6	TRBJ2-5	ASSPFDRLRETQY
-	TRBV4-1	TRBJ2-5	ASSQVRGSVETQY
-	TRBV4-3	TRBJ2-2	ASSQERGGELF
-	TRBV4-1	TRBJ2-5	ASSLGFASHQETQY
-	TRBV29-1	TRBJ1-1	SVEGRGTEAF
-	TRBV14	TRBJ1-3	ASSFGGYSGNTIY
-	TRBV15	TRBJ1-4	ATSPGAWGVDEKLF
-	TRBV6-5	TRBJ2-2	ASSRLGAGELF
TRBD1	TRBV5-1	TRBJ1-1	ASSMGQGAYTEAF
-	TRBV7-6	TRBJ2-1	ASSSKSQTGPYNEQF
-	TRBV28	TRBJ2-7	AARRGTYEQY
TRBD1	TRBV27	TRBJ1-1	ATYRDRGNTEAF
TRBD2	TRBV6-5	TRBJ2-1	ASSYSGLASYNEQF
-	TRBV15	TRBJ2-6	ATRKRPSGANVLT
-	TRBV11-2	TRBJ1-3	ASSLSPGTGVGNTIY
TRBD1	TRBV10-3	TRBJ2-7	AISESGQGSYEQY
-	TRBV6-5	TRBJ1-2	ASSYGGGHYGYT
TRBD1	TRBV19	TRBJ2-5	ASSMLGQSQETQY
-	TRBV29-1	TRBJ1-1	SVNPGARNTEAF
TRBD1	TRBV28	TRBJ2-7	ASTKNRGRLLEQY
TRBD2	TRBV5-1	TRBJ2-5	ASSPGLAGETQY